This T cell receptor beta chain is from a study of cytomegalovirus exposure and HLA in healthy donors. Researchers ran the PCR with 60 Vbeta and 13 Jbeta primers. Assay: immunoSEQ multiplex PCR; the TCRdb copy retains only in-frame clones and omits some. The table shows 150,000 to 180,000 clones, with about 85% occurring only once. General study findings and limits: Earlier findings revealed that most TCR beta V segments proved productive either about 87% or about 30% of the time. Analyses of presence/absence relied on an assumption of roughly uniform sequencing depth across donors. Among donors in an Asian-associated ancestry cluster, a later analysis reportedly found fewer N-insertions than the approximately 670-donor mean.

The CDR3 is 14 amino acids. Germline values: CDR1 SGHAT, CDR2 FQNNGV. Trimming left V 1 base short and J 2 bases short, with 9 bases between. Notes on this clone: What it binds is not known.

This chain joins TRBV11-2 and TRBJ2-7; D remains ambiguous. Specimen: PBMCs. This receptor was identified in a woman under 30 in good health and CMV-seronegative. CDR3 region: CASSLGTAPYEQYF. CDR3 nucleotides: TGTGCCAGCAGCTTAGGTACAGCTCCCTACGAGCAGTACTTC.